These 3 T cell receptor beta chains were sequenced from one sample in a study of T-cell memory formation after mild COVID-19. In TCRdb, the 5' RACE reads were re-called with MiXCR into one record per CDR3 protein. Of 350,000 to 500,000 distinct CDR3 sequences listed, roughly 18% are singletons. Sequenced material: PBMCs or a T cell subset sorted from them (not recorded which). The receptor set was obtained from a man younger than 30 who had mild COVID-19 (a few samples of this study predate the infection). Cell type and time point are not known.

V and J are TRBV7-8 and TRBJ2-2; 10 bases fit TRBD1. The CDR3 has 16 residues. The ends lost 7 bases at V and 1 base at J; junction bases unmatched: 6. Per germline, CDR1 SGHVS and CDR2 FQNEAQ. CDR3 sequence: CASTDGTGENTGELFF. CDR3 sequence (DNA): TGTGCCAGCACCGATGGGACAGGGGAGAACACCGGGGAGCTGTTTTTT.

The chain carries TRBV14 and TRBJ2-7; D is unclear. Germline lookup yields CDR1 SGHDN and CDR2 FVKESK. V lost 3 bases and J 6 bases, leaving 9 bases between the germline ends. The CDR3 loop spans 12 amino acids. In DNA, the CDR3 is TGTGCCAGCAGCCACCAGTATTCCGAGCAGTACTTC. Its protein product is CASSHQYSEQYF.

This clonotype was seen only a few times. The V and J genes are TRBV30 and TRBJ1-2; 7 bases match TRBD1. The CDR3 length is 14 residues. The trim removed 3 bases at V and 4 bases at J, leaving 8 bases unmatched. The germline gives CDR1 GTSNPN, CDR2 SVGIG (reference sequence). CDR3 in amino acids: CAWRTPGGFYGYTF. DNA of the CDR3: TGTGCCTGGAGGACCCCAGGGGGTTTCTATGGCTACACCTTC.